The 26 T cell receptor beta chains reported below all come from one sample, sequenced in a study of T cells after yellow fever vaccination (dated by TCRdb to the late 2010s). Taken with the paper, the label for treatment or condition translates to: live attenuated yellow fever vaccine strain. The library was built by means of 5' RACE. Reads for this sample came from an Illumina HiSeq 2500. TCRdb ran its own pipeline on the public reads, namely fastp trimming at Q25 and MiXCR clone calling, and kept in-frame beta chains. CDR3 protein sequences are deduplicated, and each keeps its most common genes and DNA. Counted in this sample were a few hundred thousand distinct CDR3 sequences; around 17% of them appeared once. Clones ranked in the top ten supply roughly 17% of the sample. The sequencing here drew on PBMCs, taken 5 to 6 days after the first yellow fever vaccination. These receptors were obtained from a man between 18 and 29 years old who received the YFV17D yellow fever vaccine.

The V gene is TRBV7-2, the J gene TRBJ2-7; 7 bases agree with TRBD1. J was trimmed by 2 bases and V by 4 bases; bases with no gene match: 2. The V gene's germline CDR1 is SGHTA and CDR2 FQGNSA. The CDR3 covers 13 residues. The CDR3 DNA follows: TGTGCCAGCAGCTCAACAGGGGCCTACGAGCAGTACGTC. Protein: CASSSTGAYEQYV.

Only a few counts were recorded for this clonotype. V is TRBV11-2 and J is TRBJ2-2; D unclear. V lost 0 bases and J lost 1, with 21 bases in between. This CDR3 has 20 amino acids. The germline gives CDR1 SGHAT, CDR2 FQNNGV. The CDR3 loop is CASSLDLRTAKGKNTGELFF. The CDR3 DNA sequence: TGTGCCAGCAGCTTAGACCTTAGGACGGCAAAAGGAAAGAACACCGGGGAGCTGTTTTTT. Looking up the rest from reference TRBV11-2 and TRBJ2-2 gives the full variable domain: EAGVAQSPRYKIIEKRQSVAFWCNPISGHATLYWYQQILGQGPKLLIQFQNNGVVDDSQLPKDRFSAERLKGVDSTLKIQPAKLEDSAVYLCASSLDLRTAKGKNTGELFFGEGSRLTVL.

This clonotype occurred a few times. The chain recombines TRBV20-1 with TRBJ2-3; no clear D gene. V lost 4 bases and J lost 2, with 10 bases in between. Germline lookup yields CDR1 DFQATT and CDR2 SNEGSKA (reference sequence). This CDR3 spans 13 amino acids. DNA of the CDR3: TGCAGTGCTATCTCCCTAACCACAGATACGCAGTATTTT. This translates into CSAISLTTDTQYF.

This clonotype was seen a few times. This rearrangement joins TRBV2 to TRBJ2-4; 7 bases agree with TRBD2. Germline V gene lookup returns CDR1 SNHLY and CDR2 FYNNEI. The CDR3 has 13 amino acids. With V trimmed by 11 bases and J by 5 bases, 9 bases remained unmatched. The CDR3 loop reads CAGHAGVENIQYF. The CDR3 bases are TGTGCCGGCCATGCGGGGGTCGAAAACATTCAGTACTTC. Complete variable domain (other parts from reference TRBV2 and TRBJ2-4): EPEVTQTPSHQVTQMGQEVILRCVPISNHLYFYWYRQILGQKVEFLVSFYNNEISEKSEIFDDQFSVERPDGSNFTLKIRSTKLEDSAMYFCAGHAGVENIQYFGAGTRLSVL.

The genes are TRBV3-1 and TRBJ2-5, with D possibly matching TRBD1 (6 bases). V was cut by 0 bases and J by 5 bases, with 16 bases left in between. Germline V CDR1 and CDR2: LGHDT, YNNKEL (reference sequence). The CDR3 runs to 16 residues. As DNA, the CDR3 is TGTGCCAGCAGCCAAGATCTGGGGGCTTTCGGCGAGACCCAGTACTTC. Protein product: CASSQDLGAFGETQYF.

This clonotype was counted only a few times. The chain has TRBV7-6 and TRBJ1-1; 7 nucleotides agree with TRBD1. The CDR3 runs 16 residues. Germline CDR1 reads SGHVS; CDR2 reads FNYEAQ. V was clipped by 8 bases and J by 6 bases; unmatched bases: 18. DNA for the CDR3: TGTGCCAGCTCTACTTCCCCCTCGACAGGGATCGCTGAAGCTTTCTTT. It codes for CASSTSPSTGIAEAFF.

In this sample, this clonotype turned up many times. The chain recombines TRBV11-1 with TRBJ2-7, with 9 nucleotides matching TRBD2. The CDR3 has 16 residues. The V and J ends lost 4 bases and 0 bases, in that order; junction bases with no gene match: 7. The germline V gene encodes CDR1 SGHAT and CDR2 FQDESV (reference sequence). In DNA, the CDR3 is TGTGCCAGCAGCTCCACTAGCGGGTCTTACTCCTACGAGCAGTACGTC. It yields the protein CASSSTSGSYSYEQYV.

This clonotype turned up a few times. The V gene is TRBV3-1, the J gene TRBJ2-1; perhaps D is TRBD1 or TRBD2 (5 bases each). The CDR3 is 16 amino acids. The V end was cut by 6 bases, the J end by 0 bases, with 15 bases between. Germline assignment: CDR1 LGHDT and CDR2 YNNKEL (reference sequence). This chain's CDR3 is CASRRHEGTSYNEQFF. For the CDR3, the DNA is TGTGCCAGCAGGAGACATGAGGGGACCTCCTACAATGAGCAGTTCTTC.

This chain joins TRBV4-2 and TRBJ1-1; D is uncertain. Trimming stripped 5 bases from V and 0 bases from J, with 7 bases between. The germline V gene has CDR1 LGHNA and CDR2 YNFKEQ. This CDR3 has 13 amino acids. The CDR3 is CASSWEVNTEAFF. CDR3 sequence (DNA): TGTGCCAGCAGCTGGGAGGTGAACACTGAAGCTTTCTTT.

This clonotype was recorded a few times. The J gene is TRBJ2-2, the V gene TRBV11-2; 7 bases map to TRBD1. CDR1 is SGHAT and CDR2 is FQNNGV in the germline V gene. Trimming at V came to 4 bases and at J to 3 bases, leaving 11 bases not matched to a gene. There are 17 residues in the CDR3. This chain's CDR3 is CASSSTTGVAYTGELFF. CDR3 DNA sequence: TGTGCCAGCAGCTCAACCACAGGGGTCGCCTACACCGGGGAGCTGTTTTTT.

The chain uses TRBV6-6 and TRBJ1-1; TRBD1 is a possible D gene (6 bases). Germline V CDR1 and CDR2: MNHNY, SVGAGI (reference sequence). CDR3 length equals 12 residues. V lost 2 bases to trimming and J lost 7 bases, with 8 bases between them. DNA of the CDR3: TGTGCCAGCAGTTACCCACAGGGTGAAGCTTTCTTT. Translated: CASSYPQGEAFF.

The CDR3 DNA reads TGTGCCAGCATGCTAGGGGAGACTGAAGCTTTCTTT. Protein: CASMLGETEAFF. This chain uses TRBV7-8 with TRBJ1-1, with D possibly being TRBD1 (5 bases). Germline V gene data show CDR1 as SGHVS and CDR2 as FQNEAQ. This CDR3 comprises 12 residues. The germline V and J ends were trimmed by 7 bases and 5 bases, with 11 bases remaining between them. Drawing the rest from reference TRBV7-8 and TRBJ1-1, the complete variable domain is GAGVSQSPRYKVAKRGQDVALRCDPISGHVSLFWYQQALGQGPEFLTYFQNEAQLDKSGLPSDRFFAERPEGSVSTLKIQRTQQEDSAVYLCASMLGETEAFFGQGTRLTVV.

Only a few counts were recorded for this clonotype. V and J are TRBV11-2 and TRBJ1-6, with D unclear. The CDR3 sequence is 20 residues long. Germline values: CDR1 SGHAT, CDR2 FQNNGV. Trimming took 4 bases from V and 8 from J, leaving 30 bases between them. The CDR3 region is CASSSHPRETERVGDSPLHF. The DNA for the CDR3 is TGTGCCAGCAGCTCCCACCCCCGGGAGACGGAGAGAGTGGGTGATTCACCCCTCCACTTT.

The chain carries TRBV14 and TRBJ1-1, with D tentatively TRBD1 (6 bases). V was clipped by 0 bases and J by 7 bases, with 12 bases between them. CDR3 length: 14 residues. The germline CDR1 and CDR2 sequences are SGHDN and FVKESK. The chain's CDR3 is CASSQEGGYFEAFF. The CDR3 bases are TGTGCCAGCAGCCAAGAGGGGGGCTATTTTGAAGCTTTCTTT.

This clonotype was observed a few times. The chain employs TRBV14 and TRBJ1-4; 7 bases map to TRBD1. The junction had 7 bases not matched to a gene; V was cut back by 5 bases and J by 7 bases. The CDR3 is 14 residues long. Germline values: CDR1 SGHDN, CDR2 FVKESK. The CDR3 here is CASSSRGQGEKLFF. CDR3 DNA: TGTGCCAGCAGCTCGAGGGGGCAGGGTGAAAAACTGTTTTTT.

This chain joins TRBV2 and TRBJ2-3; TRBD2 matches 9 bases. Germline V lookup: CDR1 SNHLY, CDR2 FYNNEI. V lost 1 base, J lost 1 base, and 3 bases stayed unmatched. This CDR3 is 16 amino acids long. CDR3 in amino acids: CASSEGASGGTDTQYF. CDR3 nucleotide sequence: TGTGCCAGCAGTGAAGGAGCTAGCGGGGGCACAGATACGCAGTATTTT.

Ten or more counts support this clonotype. CDR3 DNA: TGCAGCGCCGGGACTAGCGGCACAGATACGCAGTATTTT. Translated, it gives CSAGTSGTDTQYF. The J gene is TRBJ2-3, the V gene TRBV29-1, with 10 bases fitting TRBD2. Germline V gene lookup returns CDR1 SQVTM and CDR2 ANQGSEA. The CDR3 loop spans 13 amino acids. V lost 7 bases, J lost 1 base, and 2 bases stayed unmatched.

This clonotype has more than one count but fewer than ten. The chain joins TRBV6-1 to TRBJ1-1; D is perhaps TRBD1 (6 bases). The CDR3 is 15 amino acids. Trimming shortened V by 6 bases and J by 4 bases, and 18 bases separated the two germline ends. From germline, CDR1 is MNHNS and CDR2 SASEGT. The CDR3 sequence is CASRGRDTPGTEAFF. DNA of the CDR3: TGTGCCAGCAGGGGACGGGACACCCCTGGCACTGAAGCTTTCTTT.

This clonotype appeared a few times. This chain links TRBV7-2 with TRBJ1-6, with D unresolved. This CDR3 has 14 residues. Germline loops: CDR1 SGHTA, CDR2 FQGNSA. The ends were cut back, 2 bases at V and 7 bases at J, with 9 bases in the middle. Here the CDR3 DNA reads TGTGCCAGCAGCTTACGAGTCTGGAATTCACCCCTCCACTTT. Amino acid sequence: CASSLRVWNSPLHF.

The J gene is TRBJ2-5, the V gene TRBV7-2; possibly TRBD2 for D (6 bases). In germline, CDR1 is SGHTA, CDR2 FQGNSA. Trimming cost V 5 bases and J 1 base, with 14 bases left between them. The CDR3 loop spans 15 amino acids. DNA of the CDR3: TGTGCCAGCAGCCTTTACGGGGGAAGCCAAGAGACCCAGTACTTC. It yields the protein CASSLYGGSQETQYF.

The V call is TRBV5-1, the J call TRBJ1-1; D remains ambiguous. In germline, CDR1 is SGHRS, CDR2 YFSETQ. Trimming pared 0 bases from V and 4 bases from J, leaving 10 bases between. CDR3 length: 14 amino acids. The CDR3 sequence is CASSLEGQATEAFF. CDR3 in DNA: TGCGCCAGCAGCTTGGAGGGCCAAGCCACTGAAGCTTTCTTT.

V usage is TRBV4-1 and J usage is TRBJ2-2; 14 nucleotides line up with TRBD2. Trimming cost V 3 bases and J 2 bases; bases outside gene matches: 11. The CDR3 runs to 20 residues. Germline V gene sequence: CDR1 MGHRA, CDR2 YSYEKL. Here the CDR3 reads CASSHKHPGLAGVNTGELFF. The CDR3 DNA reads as TGCGCCAGCAGCCACAAACACCCGGGACTAGCGGGGGTAAACACCGGGGAGCTGTTTTTT.

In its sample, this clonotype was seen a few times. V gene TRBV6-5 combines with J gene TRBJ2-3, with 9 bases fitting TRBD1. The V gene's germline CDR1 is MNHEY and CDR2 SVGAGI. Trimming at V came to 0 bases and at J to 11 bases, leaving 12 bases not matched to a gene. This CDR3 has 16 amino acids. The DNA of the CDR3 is TGTGCCAGCAGTTACTCAAAGGGGGACAGGGAGAGGATGCAGTATTTT. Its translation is CASSYSKGDRERMQYF.

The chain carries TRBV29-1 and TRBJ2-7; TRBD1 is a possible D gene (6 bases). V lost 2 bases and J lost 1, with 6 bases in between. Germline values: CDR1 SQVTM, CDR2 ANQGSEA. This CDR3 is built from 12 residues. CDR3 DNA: TGCAGCGTTGAAACAGGGTCCTACGAGCAGTACTTC. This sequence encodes CSVETGSYEQYF.

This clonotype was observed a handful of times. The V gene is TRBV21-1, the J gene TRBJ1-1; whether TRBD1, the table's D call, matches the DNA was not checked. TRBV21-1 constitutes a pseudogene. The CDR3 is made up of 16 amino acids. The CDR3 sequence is CASSKSFTGENTEAFF. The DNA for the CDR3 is TGTGCCAGCAGCAAGTCGTTTACAGGGGAGAACACTGAAGCTTTCTTT.

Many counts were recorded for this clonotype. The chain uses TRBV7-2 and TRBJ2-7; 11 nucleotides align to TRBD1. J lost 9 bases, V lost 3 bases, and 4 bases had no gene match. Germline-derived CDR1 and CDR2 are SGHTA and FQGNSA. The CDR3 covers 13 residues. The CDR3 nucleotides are TGTGCCAGCAGCTTGGGGACAGGGGGTAGGCAGTACTTC. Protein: CASSLGTGGRQYF. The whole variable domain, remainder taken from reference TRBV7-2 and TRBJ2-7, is GAGVSQSPSNKVTEKGKDVELRCDPISGHTALYWYRQSLGQGLEFLIYFQGNSAPDKSGLPSDRFSAERTGGSVSTLTIQRTQQEDSAVYLCASSLGTGGRQYFGPGTRLTVT.